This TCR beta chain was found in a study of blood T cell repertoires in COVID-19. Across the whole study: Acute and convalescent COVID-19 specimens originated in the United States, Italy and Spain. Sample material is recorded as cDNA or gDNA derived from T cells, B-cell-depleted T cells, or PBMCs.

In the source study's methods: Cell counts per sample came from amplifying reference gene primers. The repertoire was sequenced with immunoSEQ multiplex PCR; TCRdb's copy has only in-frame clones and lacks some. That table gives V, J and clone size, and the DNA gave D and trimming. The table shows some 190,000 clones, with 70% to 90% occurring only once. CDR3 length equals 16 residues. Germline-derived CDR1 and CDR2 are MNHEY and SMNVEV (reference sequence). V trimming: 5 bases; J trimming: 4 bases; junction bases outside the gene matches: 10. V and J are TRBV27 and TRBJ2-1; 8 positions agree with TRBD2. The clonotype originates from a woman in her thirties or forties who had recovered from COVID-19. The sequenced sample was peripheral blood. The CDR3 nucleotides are TGTGCCAGCAGTCAAACCCCGGGACTAGGGTACAATGAGCAGTTCTTC. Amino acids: CASSQTPGLGYNEQFF.